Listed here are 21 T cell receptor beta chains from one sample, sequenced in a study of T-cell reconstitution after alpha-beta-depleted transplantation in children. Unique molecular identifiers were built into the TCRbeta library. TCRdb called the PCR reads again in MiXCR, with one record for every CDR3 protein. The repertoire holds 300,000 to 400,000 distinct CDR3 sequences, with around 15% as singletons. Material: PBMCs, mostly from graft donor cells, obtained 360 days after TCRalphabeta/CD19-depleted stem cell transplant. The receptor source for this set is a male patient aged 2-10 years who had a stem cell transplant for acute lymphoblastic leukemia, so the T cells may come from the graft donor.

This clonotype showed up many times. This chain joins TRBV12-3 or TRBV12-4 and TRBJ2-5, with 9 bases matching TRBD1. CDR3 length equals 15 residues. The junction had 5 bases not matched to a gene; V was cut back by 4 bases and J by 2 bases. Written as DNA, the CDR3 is TGTGCCAGCAGTTCCCCGGACAGGGGACAAGAGACCCAGTACTTC. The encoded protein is CASSSPDRGQETQYF.

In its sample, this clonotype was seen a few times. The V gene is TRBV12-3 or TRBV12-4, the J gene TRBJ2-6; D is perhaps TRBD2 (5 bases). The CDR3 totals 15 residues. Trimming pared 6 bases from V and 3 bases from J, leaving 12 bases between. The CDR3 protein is CASSALGSGANVLTF. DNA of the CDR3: TGTGCCAGCAGCGCACTAGGCAGTGGGGCCAACGTCCTGACTTTC.

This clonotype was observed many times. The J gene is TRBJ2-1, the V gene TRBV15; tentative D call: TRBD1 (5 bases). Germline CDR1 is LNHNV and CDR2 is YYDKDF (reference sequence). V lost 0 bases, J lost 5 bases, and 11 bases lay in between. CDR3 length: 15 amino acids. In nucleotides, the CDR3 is TGTGCCACCAGCAGAGAATCGACAGTAAACAATGAGCAGTTCTTC. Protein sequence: CATSRESTVNNEQFF.

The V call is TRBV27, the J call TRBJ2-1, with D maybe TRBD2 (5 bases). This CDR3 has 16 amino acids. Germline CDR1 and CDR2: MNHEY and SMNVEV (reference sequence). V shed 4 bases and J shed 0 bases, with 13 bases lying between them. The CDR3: CASSSTAESSYNEQFF. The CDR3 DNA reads TGTGCCAGCAGTTCAACAGCGGAAAGCTCCTACAATGAGCAGTTCTTC.

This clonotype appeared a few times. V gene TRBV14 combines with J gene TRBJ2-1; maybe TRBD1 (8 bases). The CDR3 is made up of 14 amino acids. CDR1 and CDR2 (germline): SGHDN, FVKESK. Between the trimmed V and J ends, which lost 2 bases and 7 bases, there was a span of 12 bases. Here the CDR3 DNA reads TGTGCCAGCAGCCAAAACAGGGGGGGGAATGAGCAGTTCTTC. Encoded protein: CASSQNRGGNEQFF.

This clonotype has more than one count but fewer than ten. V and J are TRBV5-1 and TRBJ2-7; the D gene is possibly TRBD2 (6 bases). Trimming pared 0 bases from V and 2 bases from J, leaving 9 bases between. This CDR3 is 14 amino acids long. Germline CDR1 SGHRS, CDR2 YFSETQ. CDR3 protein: CASSLGDLTYEQYF. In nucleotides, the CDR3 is TGCGCCAGCAGCTTGGGGGACTTGACCTACGAGCAGTACTTC.

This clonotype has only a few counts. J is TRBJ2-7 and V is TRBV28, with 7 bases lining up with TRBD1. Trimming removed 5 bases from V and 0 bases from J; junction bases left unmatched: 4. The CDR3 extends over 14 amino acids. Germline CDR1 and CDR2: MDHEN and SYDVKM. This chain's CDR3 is CASSPRQGSYEQYF. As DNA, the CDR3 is TGTGCCAGCAGTCCCCGACAGGGCTCCTACGAGCAGTACTTC.

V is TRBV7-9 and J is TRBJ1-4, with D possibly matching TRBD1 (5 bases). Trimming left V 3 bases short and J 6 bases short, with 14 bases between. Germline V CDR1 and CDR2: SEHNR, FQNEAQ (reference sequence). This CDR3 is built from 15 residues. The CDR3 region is CASSFRDSEDEKLFF. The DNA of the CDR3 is TGTGCCAGCAGCTTCCGGGACTCAGAGGATGAAAAACTGTTTTTT.

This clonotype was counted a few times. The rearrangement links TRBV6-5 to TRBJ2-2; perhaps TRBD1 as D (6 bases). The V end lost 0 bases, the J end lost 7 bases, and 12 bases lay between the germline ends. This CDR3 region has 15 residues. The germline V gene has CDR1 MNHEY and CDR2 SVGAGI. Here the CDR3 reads CASSYSARGDGELFF. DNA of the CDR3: TGTGCCAGCAGTTACTCGGCCAGGGGCGACGGGGAGCTGTTTTTT.

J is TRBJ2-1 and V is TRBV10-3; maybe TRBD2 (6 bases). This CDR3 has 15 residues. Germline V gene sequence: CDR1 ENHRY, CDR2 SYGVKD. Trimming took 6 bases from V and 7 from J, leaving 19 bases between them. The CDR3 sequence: CAISDPGLKPNEQFF. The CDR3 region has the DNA TGTGCCATCAGCGATCCGGGACTTAAGCCGAATGAGCAGTTCTTC.

In nucleotides, the CDR3 is TGTGCCAGCAGTTTAGCGCTGACTTCTCTCACAGATACGCAGTATTTT. Translation gives CASSLALTSLTDTQYF. The J gene is TRBJ2-3, the V gene TRBV12-3 or TRBV12-4; D is unclear. Trimming pared 0 bases from V and 2 bases from J, leaving 12 bases between. The CDR3 covers 16 residues.

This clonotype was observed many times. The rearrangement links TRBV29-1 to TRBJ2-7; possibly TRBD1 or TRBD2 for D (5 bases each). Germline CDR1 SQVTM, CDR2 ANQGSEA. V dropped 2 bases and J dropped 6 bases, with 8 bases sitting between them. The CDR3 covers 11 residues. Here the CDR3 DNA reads TGCAGCGTTGAATCCGGGGCCGAGCAGTACTTC. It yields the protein CSVESGAEQYF.

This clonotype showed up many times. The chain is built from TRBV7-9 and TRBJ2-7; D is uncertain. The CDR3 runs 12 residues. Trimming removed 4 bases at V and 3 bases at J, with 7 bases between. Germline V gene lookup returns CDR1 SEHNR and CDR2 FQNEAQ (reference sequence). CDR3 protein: CASSYVDYEQYF. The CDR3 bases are TGTGCCAGCAGCTATGTGGACTACGAGCAGTACTTC.

The CDR3 DNA reads as TGTGCCAGCAAATCGGCCAGGGGGGCTGAGCAGTTCTTC. Translation: CASKSARGAEQFF. The chain is built from TRBV28 and TRBJ2-1; D is perhaps TRBD1 (7 bases). Looked up from germline, CDR1 is MDHEN and CDR2 is SYDVKM. This CDR3 has 13 residues. V lost 7 bases, J lost 9 bases, and 16 bases lay in between.

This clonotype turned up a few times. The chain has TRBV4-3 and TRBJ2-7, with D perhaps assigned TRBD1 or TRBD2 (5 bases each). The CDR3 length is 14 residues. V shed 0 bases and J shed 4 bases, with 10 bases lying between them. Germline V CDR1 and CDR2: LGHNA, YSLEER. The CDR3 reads CASSQDIWGYEQYF. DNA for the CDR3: TGCGCCAGCAGCCAAGACATATGGGGGTACGAGCAGTACTTC.

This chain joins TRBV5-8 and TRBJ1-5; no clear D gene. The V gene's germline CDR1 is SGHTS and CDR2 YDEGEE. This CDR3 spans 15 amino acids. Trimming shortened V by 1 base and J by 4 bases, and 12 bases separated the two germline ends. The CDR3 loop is CASSLRRRLNQPQHF. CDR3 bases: TGTGCCAGCAGCTTGAGGCGAAGACTAAATCAGCCCCAGCATTTT.

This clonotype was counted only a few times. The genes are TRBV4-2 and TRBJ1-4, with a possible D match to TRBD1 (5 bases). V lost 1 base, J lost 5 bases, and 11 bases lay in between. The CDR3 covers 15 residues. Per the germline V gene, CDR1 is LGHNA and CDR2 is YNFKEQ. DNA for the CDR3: TGTGCCAGCAGCCAAGGGGGACTGTCGAATGAAAAACTGTTTTTT. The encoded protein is CASSQGGLSNEKLFF.

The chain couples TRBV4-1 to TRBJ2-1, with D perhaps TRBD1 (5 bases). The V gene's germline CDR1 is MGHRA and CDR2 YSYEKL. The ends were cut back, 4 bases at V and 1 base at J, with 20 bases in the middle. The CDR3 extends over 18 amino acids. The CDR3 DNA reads TGCGCCAGCAGCCCCCTCGAAGGCAGGGTAAAATCCTACAATGAGCAGTTCTTC. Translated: CASSPLEGRVKSYNEQFF.

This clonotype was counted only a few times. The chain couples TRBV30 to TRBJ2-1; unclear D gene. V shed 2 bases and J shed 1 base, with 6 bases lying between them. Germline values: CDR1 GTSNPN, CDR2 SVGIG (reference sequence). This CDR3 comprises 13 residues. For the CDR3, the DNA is TGTGCCTGGAGTTTTGGGTCCTACAATGAGCAGTTCTTC. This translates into CAWSFGSYNEQFF.

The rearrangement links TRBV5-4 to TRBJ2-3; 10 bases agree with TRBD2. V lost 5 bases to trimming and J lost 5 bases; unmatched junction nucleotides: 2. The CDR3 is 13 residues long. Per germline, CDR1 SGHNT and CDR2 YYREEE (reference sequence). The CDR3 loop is CASRAGGIDTQYF. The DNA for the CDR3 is TGTGCCAGCAGAGCGGGAGGGATAGATACGCAGTATTTT.

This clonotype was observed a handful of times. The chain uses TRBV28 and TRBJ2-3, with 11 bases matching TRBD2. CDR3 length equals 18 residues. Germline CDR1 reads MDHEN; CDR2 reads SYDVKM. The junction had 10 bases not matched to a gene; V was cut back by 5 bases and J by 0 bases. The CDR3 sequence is CASSPLLAGVFSTDTQYF. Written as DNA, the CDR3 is TGTGCCAGCAGTCCATTACTAGCGGGAGTATTTAGCACAGATACGCAGTATTTT.